This TCR beta chain was profiled in a study of PD-1 blockade in classical Hodgkin lymphoma. This table comes from immunoSEQ multiplex PCR, and its TCRdb copy is limited to in-frame clones, with some not included. The sample holds some 93,000 clones; around 80% are singletons and the top ten take about 9%. The trim removed 4 bases at V and 0 bases at J, leaving 7 bases unmatched. Germline V gene data show CDR1 as SGHNT and CDR2 as YYREEE (reference sequence). This CDR3 is 17 amino acids long. As to time point: cycle 4 day 1 (C4D1), after 6 weeks of nivolumab. Brentuximab vedotin exposure varied, and every patient relapsed after autologous stem cell transplantation. The study, taken as a whole, reports: Differences between repertoires have undefined causes, possibly disease activity or prior therapy. By C4D1, CD4+ diversity increased significantly, especially in complete responders.

As concerns this clone: Its antigen is still unknown.

This TCR came from a human donor with classical Hodgkin lymphoma. This chain uses TRBV5-4 with TRBJ1-4, with 9 bases matching TRBD1. The sequenced sample was peripheral blood mononuclear cells (PBMCs), obtained before the fourth cycle of nivolumab. The CDR3 sequence is CASSKGQGYATNEKLFF. Here the CDR3 DNA reads TGTGCCAGCAGCAAGGGACAGGGATATGCAACTAATGAAAAACTGTTTTTT.